What follows are 6 T cell receptor beta chains derived from one specimen sequenced in a study of blood T cell repertoires in COVID-19. Using immunoSEQ multiplex PCR, the repertoire was profiled, and TCRdb retains in-frame clones only, with some absent. This sample has about 150,000 clones, with roughly 71% found just once. The sample comprised peripheral blood. These receptors were collected from a woman older than 75 with acute or convalescent COVID-19.

The chain combines TRBV6-6 with TRBJ2-4; the match to TRBD1 covers 10 bases. The trim removed 8 bases at V and 10 bases at J, leaving 5 bases unmatched. The CDR3 totals 12 residues. Germline CDR1 and CDR2: MNHNY and SVGAGI (reference sequence). This chain's CDR3 is CASAGTGVIQYF. CDR3 coding DNA: TGTGCCAGCGCCGGGACAGGGGTTATTCAGTACTTC.

V gene TRBV10-3 combines with J gene TRBJ1-5, with 7 nucleotides matching TRBD1. The CDR3 extends over 15 amino acids. CDR1 ENHRY and CDR2 SYGVKD come from the germline V gene. V was pared by 0 bases and J by 7 bases, with 6 bases of the junction left unmatched. CDR3: CAISESDRVGQPQHF. In nucleotides, the CDR3 is TGTGCCATCAGTGAGTCAGACAGGGTCGGGCAGCCCCAGCATTTT.

The chain is built from TRBV4-1 and TRBJ2-1, with TRBD2 matching over 10 bases. CDR1 MGHRA and CDR2 YSYEKL come from the germline V gene. This CDR3 spans 17 amino acids. The J segment lost 4 bases and the V segment lost 1 base, leaving 7 bases of the junction unmatched. CDR3 in amino acids: CASSQGYGLADYNEQFF. The CDR3 DNA is TGCGCCAGCAGCCAAGGTTACGGACTAGCGGATTACAATGAGCAGTTCTTC.

CDR3 amino acids: CASSERTGEYEKLFF. The CDR3, as DNA: TGTGCCAGCAGTGAGCGGACAGGGGAATATGAAAAACTGTTTTTT. The V gene is TRBV6-1, the J gene TRBJ1-4; 9 bases are shared with TRBD1. Per the germline V gene, CDR1 is MNHNS and CDR2 is SASEGT. The CDR3 consists of 15 residues. J gave up 6 bases and V 3 bases, and 5 bases lay outside the gene matches.

The V call is TRBV27, the J call TRBJ1-1; tentative D call: TRBD1 (6 bases). Germline-derived CDR1 and CDR2 are MNHEY and SMNVEV (reference sequence). CDR3 length equals 15 residues. The germline V and J ends were trimmed by 6 bases and 1 base, with 15 bases remaining between them. DNA for the CDR3: TGTGCCAGCAGGCCCTCTCACAGGGCGAACACTGAAGCTTTCTTT. It encodes CASRPSHRANTEAFF.

The V call is TRBV7-3, the J call TRBJ1-2; D possibly corresponds to TRBD1 (6 bases). This CDR3 region has 14 residues. CDR1 and CDR2 (germline): SGHTA, FQGTGA. V was clipped by 3 bases and J by 1 base, with 9 bases between them. CDR3 nucleotides: TGTGCCAGCAGCTTGGGGGCTGGTAACTATGGCTACACCTTC. Translation: CASSLGAGNYGYTF.